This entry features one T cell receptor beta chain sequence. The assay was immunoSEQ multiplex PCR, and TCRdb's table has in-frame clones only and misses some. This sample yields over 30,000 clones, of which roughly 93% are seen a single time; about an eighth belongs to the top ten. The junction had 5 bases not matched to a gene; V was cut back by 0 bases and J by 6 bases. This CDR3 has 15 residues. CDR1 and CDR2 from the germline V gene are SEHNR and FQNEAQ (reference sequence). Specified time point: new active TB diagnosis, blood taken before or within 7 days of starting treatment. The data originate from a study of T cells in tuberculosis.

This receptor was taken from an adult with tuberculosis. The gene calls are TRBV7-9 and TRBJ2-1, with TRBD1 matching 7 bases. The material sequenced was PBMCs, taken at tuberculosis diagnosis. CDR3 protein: CASSLAAGQANEQFF. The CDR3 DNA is TGTGCCAGCAGCTTAGCGGCTGGACAGGCCAATGAGCAGTTCTTC. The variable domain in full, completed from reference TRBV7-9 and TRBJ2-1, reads DTGVSQNPRHKITKRGQNVTFRCDPISEHNRLYWYRQTLGQGPEFLTYFQNEAQLEKSRLLSDRFSAERPKGSFSTLEIQRTEQGDSAMYLCASSLAAGQANEQFFGPGTRLTVL.